One sample yielded the 17 T cell receptor beta chains listed below, sequenced in a study of T-cell reconstitution after alpha-beta-depleted transplantation in children. Unique molecular identifiers were incorporated when the TCRbeta library was constructed. TCRdb reanalysed the PCR reads using MiXCR and keeps one entry per CDR3 protein. This sample yields around 240,000 distinct CDR3 sequences, of which around 7.5% are seen a single time; less than 8% belongs to the top ten. Material: PBMCs, mostly from graft donor cells, obtained 180 days after TCRalphabeta/CD19-depleted stem cell transplant. The source of these receptors is a male patient aged 5 to 17 who had a stem cell transplant for acute lymphoblastic leukemia, so the T cells may come from the graft donor.

This clonotype was counted many times. This chain uses TRBV6-1 with TRBJ1-5; the match to TRBD1 covers 7 bases. Germline CDR1 is MNHNS and CDR2 is SASEGT. This CDR3 has 14 amino acids. V shed 6 bases, J shed 6 bases, and the junction held 8 bases outside the gene matches. CDR3 nucleotides: TGTGCCAGCAGCTTCACAGGGGAGGGTCAGCCCCAGCATTTT. It encodes CASSFTGEGQPQHF.

A remark on this clonotype: This may stem from a read error, because a much larger clone lies one nucleotide away. V usage is TRBV29-1 and J usage is TRBJ2-2, with TRBD2 matching over 10 bases. Germline CDR1 SQVTM, CDR2 ANQGSEA. This CDR3 has 15 amino acids. The CDR3 loop is CSVEGGTSVTGELLF. The CDR3 DNA sequence: TGCAGCGTTGAGGGGGGGACTAGCGTGACCGGGGAGCTGCTTTTT.

Turning to this clonotype: A single base separates this from a much larger clone, so it may be a read error. The CDR3, as DNA: TGTGCCAGCAGCTCTTACGTCCAAGAGACCCAGAACTTC. It specifies CASSSYVQETQNF. J is TRBJ2-5 and V is TRBV7-3; no clear D gene. The CDR3 runs to 13 residues. In germline, CDR1 is SGHTA, CDR2 FQGTGA.

This clonotype was picked up many times. The V and J genes are TRBV7-2 and TRBJ2-7; no clear D gene. Trimming stripped 1 base from V and 7 bases from J, with 8 bases between. The CDR3 runs 12 residues. CDR1 and CDR2 (germline): SGHTA, FQGNSA. The CDR3 protein is CASSLVEWEQYF. The CDR3 DNA follows: TGTGCCAGCAGCTTAGTAGAATGGGAGCAGTACTTC.

This clonotype was detected ten times or more. The junction departs from the called germline gene at one end, perhaps through a read error. This chain uses TRBV28 with TRBJ2-7; TRBD1 agrees at 9 bases. The germline V gene encodes CDR1 MDHEN and CDR2 SYDVKM. The CDR3 contains 15 residues. DNA for the CDR3: TGTGCCATCAGTCCCCCGGGACAGGGATCCTACGAGCAGTACTTC. This gives the protein CAISPPGQGSYEQYF.

As concerns this clonotype: The junction shows a germline mismatch at one end, possibly a read error. The rearrangement links TRBV11-2 to TRBJ2-3; 11 bases line up with TRBD2. Germline CDR1 SGHAT, CDR2 FQNNGV. CDR3 length equals 19 residues. The CDR3 sequence is CASILEGWALAGAGDTQYF. The CDR3 DNA is TGTGCCAGCATCTTAGAGGGCTGGGCACTAGCGGGGGCCGGGGATACGCAGTATTTT.

This clonotype showed up many times. The rearrangement joins TRBV29-1 to TRBJ2-3; 8 bases fit TRBD1. Germline CDR1 reads SQVTM; CDR2 reads ANQGSEA. Unmatched junction bases numbered 11, after V lost 8 bases and J lost 1 base. The CDR3 runs 15 residues. The DNA for the CDR3 is TGCAGCCTTCGGGACAGGCCTCTAGGCACAGATACGCAGTATTTT. Its translation is CSLRDRPLGTDTQYF.

This clonotype was recorded many times. V gene TRBV6-6 combines with J gene TRBJ2-2; a possible D gene is TRBD1 (6 bases). The CDR3 loop spans 13 amino acids. The germline CDR1 and CDR2 sequences are MNHNY and SVGAGI (reference sequence). Trimming removed 6 bases from V and 6 bases from J, with 11 bases in between. CDR3 amino acids: CASRLTGSGELFF. The CDR3 nucleotides read TGTGCCAGCAGACTCACAGGGTCCGGGGAGCTGTTTTTT.

This clonotype was detected ten times or more. The genes are TRBV5-1 and TRBJ1-1, with D uncertain. Germline V gene sequence: CDR1 SGHRS, CDR2 YFSETQ. This CDR3 comprises 13 residues. The V gene lost 0 bases and the J gene lost 6 bases, with 9 bases spanning the gap. The CDR3 nucleotides read TGCGCCAGCAGCTTGGCTGGGCTGGCTGAAGCTTTCTTT. Translating gives CASSLAGLAEAFF.

This clonotype has only a few counts. The V gene is TRBV20-1, the J gene TRBJ2-3; 8 bases are shared with TRBD2. Germline CDR1 is DFQATT and CDR2 is SNEGSKA (reference sequence). The CDR3 runs to 15 residues. The trim removed 2 bases at V and 3 bases at J, leaving 7 bases unmatched. The CDR3 reads CSARSGGGWTDTQYF. The CDR3 DNA follows: TGCAGTGCTAGAAGCGGGGGAGGGTGGACAGATACGCAGTATTTT.

This clonotype was counted at least ten times. The genes are TRBV5-5 and TRBJ1-1; 7 bases agree with TRBD1. The CDR3 extends over 16 amino acids. The germline gives CDR1 SGHKS, CDR2 YYEKEE (reference sequence). Trimming at V came to 3 bases and at J to 0 bases, leaving 8 bases not matched to a gene. CDR3 nucleotide sequence: TGTGCCAGCAGCTCGCGGTGCGGGACAGTGAACACTGAAGCTTTCTTT. Protein: CASSSRCGTVNTEAFF.

This clonotype was seen many times. The chain uses TRBV15 and TRBJ1-1; TRBD1 agrees at 8 bases. This CDR3 spans 18 amino acids. Per the germline V gene, CDR1 is LNHNV and CDR2 is YYDKDF (reference sequence). The junction had 19 bases not matched to a gene; V was cut back by 5 bases and J by 5 bases. Here the CDR3 DNA reads TGTGCCACCAGCCCAGGGGGCAGGGGGGGCAGGGGGATAACTGAAGCTTTCTTT. Protein sequence: CATSPGGRGGRGITEAFF.

This clonotype showed up many times. The chain uses TRBV7-9 and TRBJ2-4; TRBD2 agrees at 7 bases. J gave up 0 bases and V 5 bases, and 7 bases lay outside the gene matches. There are 16 residues in the CDR3. Germline CDR1 SEHNR, CDR2 FQNEAQ (reference sequence). The CDR3 sequence: CASSPAGIVAKNIQYF. The CDR3 bases are TGTGCCAGCAGCCCAGCGGGGATTGTAGCCAAAAACATTCAGTACTTC.

This clonotype was seen repeatedly, ten times or more. An end of the junction does not agree with germline; a read error may underlie this. The rearrangement links TRBV7-7 to TRBJ2-7, with TRBD1 as a possible D gene (5 bases). The germline V gene encodes CDR1 SSHAT and CDR2 FNYEAQ (reference sequence). The CDR3 is 13 amino acids. The CDR3 coding sequence is TGTGCTAGCAGCCCAGGGTTCCACTACGAGCAGTACTTC. Translating gives CASSPGFHYEQYF.

The table lists this clonotype with many counts. The chain is built from TRBV5-1 and TRBJ1-1; possible D gene TRBD1, 5 bases. The germline V and J ends were trimmed by 4 bases and 10 bases, with 23 bases remaining between them. Germline assignment: CDR1 SGHRS and CDR2 YFSETQ. This CDR3 has 15 amino acids. The CDR3 DNA is TGCGCCAGCAGCGTCTCCGGGACGGAGGGCCCCCCAGCTTTCTTT. It translates to CASSVSGTEGPPAFF.

This clonotype was counted many times. The chain links TRBV10-3 to TRBJ1-2; no definite D call. This CDR3 comprises 13 residues. V was trimmed by 10 bases and J by 5 bases, leaving 17 bases between them. The germline gives CDR1 ENHRY, CDR2 SYGVKD. CDR3 protein: CATKASGSYGYTF. The DNA for the CDR3 is TGTGCCACCAAGGCGTCTGGGTCGTATGGCTACACCTTC.

The V gene is TRBV6-1, the J gene TRBJ2-7, with 12 bases fitting TRBD1. Germline CDR1 is MNHNS and CDR2 is SASEGT. The CDR3 extends over 19 amino acids. After removal of 6 bases from V and 0 bases from J, the junction contained 15 bases not matched to a gene. The CDR3 DNA sequence: TGTGCCAGCAGCCATTTTCCGGGACAGGGGGCCAAGAGCTCCTACGAGCAGTACTTC. Encoded protein: CASSHFPGQGAKSSYEQYF.